The clone carrying this T cell receptor beta chain was seen just once. The antigen remains undetermined. The CDR3 covers 13 residues. V lost 2 bases, J lost 8 bases, and 4 bases stayed unmatched. Germline V gene lookup returns CDR1 SGHRS and CDR2 YFSETQ. The sample comes from a study of cytomegalovirus exposure and HLA in healthy donors. Overall study results and limits: When the data were analyzed later, several of the most significant clusters appeared to be linked to common viral pathogens. The authors enumerated 150 to 200 TCR beta chains as linked to cytomegalovirus.

Those who donated were healthy bone marrow donors. PCR employed 60 Vbeta and 13 Jbeta primers. The protocol was immunoSEQ multiplex PCR, while the TCRdb copy is restricted to in-frame clones and leaves out a portion. The data show nearly 110,000 clones, over 70% seen once. The sample was PBMCs. This chain uses TRBV5-1 with TRBJ1-2; 9 positions match TRBD1. The sequence was collected from a boy younger than 18 in good health and CMV-seronegative. CDR3 protein: CASSFGTGQGYTF. Written as DNA, the CDR3 is TGCGCCAGCAGCTTCGGGACAGGGCAAGGCTACACCTTC.